This TCR beta chain was documented in a study of a mutant IDH1 vaccine in newly diagnosed glioma. Background on the study: Treated patients comprised approximately 60% males and roughly 40% females, mean age about 38 years. Findings of the study overall: Top-clonotype changes in peripheral T cells seemed unrelated to pseudoprogression.

CDR1 is SGHAT, CDR2 FQNNGV, per germline. The CDR3 covers 13 residues. V lost 1 base to trimming and J lost 7 bases, with 10 bases between them. The time point denotes: baseline, week 1 (first vaccination visit). Specified treatment: pre-vaccination baseline after standard-of-care therapy. New astrocytomas of WHO grade 3 or 4 that were IDH1-mutant and ATRX-lost were found in the donors. The data were produced by immunoSEQ multiplex PCR, yet TCRdb's version contains in-frame clones alone and is incomplete. The repertoire has tens of thousands of clones, roughly 87% of them found once; the top ten carry approximately 19%. To note about this clone: Antigen: not known.

Here the sequenced sample was PBMCs, taken from a glioma patient treated with radiotherapy, temozolomide or both. The receptor comes from a man aged 30-40 years with glioma. V gene TRBV11-2 combines with J gene TRBJ1-2, with D possibly matching TRBD1 (5 bases). This CDR3 is CASSLVRVGGYTF. Here the CDR3 DNA reads TGTGCCAGCAGCTTAGTCAGGGTTGGTGGCTACACCTTC.